One sample yielded the 26 T cell receptor beta chains listed below, sequenced in a study of T cells in Graves' hyperthyroidism and ophthalmopathy. Amplification yielded TCR beta CDR3 regions, with RNA transcripts as the source. The TCR CDR3 was amplified in a first-round RT-PCR using the HTBI primer set. TCRdb re-called the multiplex PCR reads with MiXCR, one entry per CDR3 protein. This table holds over 650,000 distinct CDR3 sequences, roughly 17% found once. The sample comprised blood. Receptors were obtained from a man aged 18 to 35 with Graves' hyperthyroidism.

This chain joins TRBV24-1 and TRBJ2-1, with 10 bases matching TRBD2. The germline gives CDR1 KGHDR, CDR2 SFDVKD. CDR3 length: 18 residues. J was trimmed by 7 bases and V by 0 bases; bases with no gene match: 11. CDR3 sequence reads: CATSDLGLGAGGPNEQFF. The CDR3 nucleotides are TGTGCCACCAGTGATTTGGGCTTAGGAGCGGGAGGGCCGAATGAGCAGTTCTTC.

This clonotype was observed many times. CDR3 nucleotide sequence: TGTGCCAGCAGGGAAAGGACAGAAGCCTACGAGCAGTACTTC. Residues: CASRERTEAYEQYF. This chain joins TRBV6-1 and TRBJ2-7; D may be TRBD1 (6 bases). Trimming took off 6 bases at V and 2 bases at J, with 14 bases between the two ends. The V gene's germline CDR1 is MNHNS and CDR2 SASEGT. The CDR3 is 14 amino acids.

This clonotype was observed a few times. This chain connects TRBV29-1 to TRBJ2-1; D is perhaps TRBD1 (6 bases). Per the germline V gene, CDR1 is SQVTM and CDR2 is ANQGSEA. V was trimmed by 0 bases and J by 9 bases, leaving 12 bases between them. This CDR3 has 13 amino acids. The CDR3 DNA follows: TGCAGCGTTGAAGATCAGAGAGGGGGTGAGCAGTTCTTC. It codes for CSVEDQRGGEQFF.

This clonotype was seen at least ten times. This chain uses TRBV18 with TRBJ2-7; 11 bases are shared with TRBD2. From germline, CDR1 is KGHSH and CDR2 LQKENI. The V and J ends lost 3 bases and 6 bases, in that order; junction bases with no gene match: 13. The CDR3 loop spans 17 amino acids. In DNA, the CDR3 is TGTGCCAGCTCACCGACAGGGAGCCTAGCGGGAGGAGGCGAGCAGTACTTC. Residues: CASSPTGSLAGGGEQYF.

The chain uses TRBV24-1 and TRBJ2-3; 8 positions agree with TRBD2. The V gene end was trimmed by 5 bases and the J gene end by 3 bases; junction bases not matched to a gene: 9. The length of the CDR3 is 16 residues. Germline-derived CDR1 and CDR2 are KGHDR and SFDVKD. The CDR3: CATSGPGREGTDTQYF. DNA of the CDR3: TGTGCCACCAGTGGACCGGGACGGGAGGGGACAGATACGCAGTATTTT.

This clonotype was recorded at least ten times. Germline and junction disagree at one end, which may indicate a read error. The genes are TRBV20-1 and TRBJ2-3; TRBD2 agrees at 7 bases. Per germline, CDR1 DFQATT and CDR2 SNEGSKA (reference sequence). This CDR3 contains 16 residues. The CDR3 region is CSASDGTIGSTYTQYF. The CDR3, as DNA: TGCAGTGCTAGCGATGGGACTATAGGCTCCACATATACGCAGTATTTT.

This chain uses TRBV27 with TRBJ2-7; a weak D match, TRBD1 (5 bases). Per germline, CDR1 MNHEY and CDR2 SMNVEV (reference sequence). Trimming removed 3 bases from V and 3 bases from J, with 15 bases in between. The CDR3 consists of 15 residues. Here the CDR3 reads CASSFRDRPLYEQYF. The CDR3 DNA reads TGTGCCAGCAGTTTTAGAGACAGACCGCTCTACGAGCAGTACTTC.

This clonotype turned up a few times. CDR3 coding DNA: TGCGCCAGCAGCCAAGAAAGAGGACTAGCGGGACCGAACACCGGGGAGCTGTTTTTT. Protein product: CASSQERGLAGPNTGELFF. The chain recombines TRBV4-1 with TRBJ2-2, with 12 bases fitting TRBD2. CDR1 MGHRA and CDR2 YSYEKL come from the germline V gene. This CDR3 is 19 amino acids long. V lost 0 bases to trimming and J lost 0 bases; unmatched junction nucleotides: 5.

Only a few counts were recorded for this clonotype. V and J are TRBV4-1 and TRBJ2-3; perhaps D is TRBD1 or TRBD2 (5 bases each). In germline, CDR1 is MGHRA, CDR2 YSYEKL. The V gene lost 0 bases and the J gene lost 1 base, with 14 bases spanning the gap. The length of the CDR3 is 17 residues. The chain's CDR3 is CASSQEPGSRGTDTQYF. The CDR3 bases are TGCGCCAGCAGCCAAGAACCAGGGAGTAGGGGCACAGATACGCAGTATTTT.

This clonotype has just a few counts. The rearrangement joins TRBV5-1 to TRBJ1-5; no clear D gene. The ends were cut back, 1 base at V and 1 base at J, with 12 bases in the middle. This CDR3 is 16 amino acids long. Germline V gives CDR1 SGHRS, CDR2 YFSETQ. CDR3 amino acids: CASSLYAGPSNQPQHF. CDR3 coding DNA: TGCGCCAGCAGCTTGTACGCGGGCCCCAGCAATCAGCCCCAGCATTTT.

V gene TRBV6-1 combines with J gene TRBJ1-5; D might be TRBD1 (5 bases). Germline lookup yields CDR1 MNHNS and CDR2 SASEGT. The CDR3 contains 16 residues. V shed 6 bases and J shed 1 base, with 16 bases lying between them. This chain's CDR3 is CASRGEGTLSNQPQHF. DNA for the CDR3: TGTGCCAGCAGAGGCGAGGGGACCTTAAGCAATCAGCCCCAGCATTTT.

This clonotype occurred a few times. The chain couples TRBV5-6 to TRBJ2-1; 12 bases agree with TRBD2. The CDR3 is 17 amino acids. CDR1 and CDR2 from the germline V gene are SGHDT and YYEEEE. V gave up 4 bases and J gave up 8 bases; unmatched junction bases: 13. The CDR3 bases are TGTGCCAGCAGCGCTGGGACTAGCGGGTTACCCTCCGATGAGCAGTTCTTC. This sequence encodes CASSAGTSGLPSDEQFF. Full variable domain (outside the CDR3, taken from reference TRBV5-6 and TRBJ2-1): DAGVTQSPTHLIKTRGQQVTLRCSPKSGHDTVSWYQQALGQGPQFIFQYYEEEERQRGNFPDRFSGHQFPNYSSELNVNALLLGDSALYLCASSAGTSGLPSDEQFFGPGTRLTVL.

This clonotype came up many times. The CDR3 DNA sequence: TGCAGTCGTCTAAGGGGTAGCTCCTACAATGAGCAGTTCTTC. Its translation is CSRLRGSSYNEQFF. This chain uses TRBV20-1 with TRBJ2-1; tentatively, D is TRBD1 (5 bases). CDR3 size: 14 residues. CDR1 is DFQATT, CDR2 SNEGSKA, per germline (reference sequence). V was shortened by 8 bases and J by 0 bases, with 14 bases between the two germline ends.

This clonotype was counted only a few times. This chain joins TRBV29-1 and TRBJ2-5; D is uncertain. Germline CDR1 and CDR2: SQVTM and ANQGSEA. Trimming removed 8 bases from V and 0 bases from J, with 13 bases in between. The CDR3 covers 13 residues. For the CDR3, the DNA is TGCAGCCTTCGAGAGAGCTACCAAGAGACCCAGTACTTC. It encodes CSLRESYQETQYF.

V and J are TRBV20-1 and TRBJ2-7; 8 positions agree with TRBD2. The CDR3 is made up of 14 amino acids. Germline V CDR1 and CDR2: DFQATT, SNEGSKA (reference sequence). The CDR3 sequence: CSARGASGNYEQYF. As DNA, the CDR3 is TGCAGCGCGCGGGGGGCTAGCGGAAACTACGAGCAGTACTTC.

This clonotype occurred a few times. The J gene is TRBJ1-4, the V gene TRBV19; D not certain. Deletions cut 5 bases from V and 0 bases from J, with 7 bases between. CDR3 length: 14 residues. Germline CDR1 and CDR2: LNHDA and SQIVND (reference sequence). The CDR3 reads CASSSSATNEKLFF. In DNA, the CDR3 is TGTGCCAGTAGTTCGTCAGCAACTAATGAAAAACTGTTTTTT. The full variable domain, with the rest looked up from reference TRBV19 and TRBJ1-4, is DGGITQSPKYLFRKEGQNVTLSCEQNLNHDAMYWYRQDPGQGLRLIYYSQIVNDFQKGDIAEGYSVSREKKESFPLTVTSAQKNPTAFYLCASSSSATNEKLFFGSGTQLSVL.

This clonotype has a count of ten or more. This chain links TRBV2 with TRBJ1-2; 11 bases are shared with TRBD1. The CDR3 contains 14 residues. V lost 5 bases to trimming and J lost 4 bases; unmatched junction nucleotides: 3. Germline V gene data show CDR1 as SNHLY and CDR2 as FYNNEI. CDR3 sequence (DNA): TGTGCCAGCAGTACCGGGACAGGGGGCTATGGCTACACCTTC. Translating it yields CASSTGTGGYGYTF.

The sample holds many counts of this clonotype. J is TRBJ1-5 and V is TRBV28; TRBD1 agrees at 9 bases. The CDR3 covers 15 residues. The V gene's germline CDR1 is MDHEN and CDR2 SYDVKM. V dropped 3 bases and J dropped 9; count of bases not matched to a gene: 9. The chain's CDR3 is CASSFGETGGRPQHF. The DNA of the CDR3 is TGTGCCAGCAGTTTTGGAGAGACAGGGGGTCGGCCCCAGCATTTT.

This clonotype was counted many times. V is TRBV28 and J is TRBJ2-1; D not certain. This CDR3 spans 12 amino acids. CDR1 MDHEN and CDR2 SYDVKM come from the germline V gene. With 4 bases removed from V and 4 bases from J, the gap between germline ends came to 5 bases. The CDR3 bases are TGTGCCAGCAGTTGGGGATACAATGAGCAGTTCTTC. It codes for CASSWGYNEQFF.

There are many counts of this clonotype. This chain joins TRBV12-3 or TRBV12-4 and TRBJ1-1; maybe TRBD1 (5 bases). The V and J ends lost 5 bases and 3 bases respectively, with 13 bases between them. CDR3 length: 14 amino acids. The CDR3, as DNA: TGTGCCAGCAGTCTCTCCTTACAGGACACTGAAGCTTTCTTT. Its translation: CASSLSLQDTEAFF.

This clonotype has more than one count but fewer than ten. This sequence joins TRBV27 and TRBJ1-5, with unresolved D. V was shortened by 5 bases and J by 0 bases, with 8 bases between the two germline ends. The CDR3 runs to 14 residues. Germline lookup yields CDR1 MNHEY and CDR2 SMNVEV (reference sequence). In DNA form, the CDR3 reads TGTGCCAGCAGTCCGGATTATAGCAATCAGCCCCAGCATTTT. Residues: CASSPDYSNQPQHF.

This clonotype was counted many times. The V call is TRBV5-4, the J call TRBJ2-7; 7 positions match TRBD2. This CDR3 has 14 amino acids. Germline CDR1 and CDR2: SGHNT and YYREEE (reference sequence). J lost 2 bases, V lost 4 bases, and 6 bases had no gene match. CDR3 sequence reads: CASSRGGLTYEQYF. As DNA, the CDR3 is TGTGCCAGCAGCCGGGGAGGGCTTACCTACGAGCAGTACTTC.

There are a few counts of this clonotype. This rearrangement joins TRBV6-2 or TRBV6-3 to TRBJ2-7; D gene unclear. This CDR3 comprises 13 residues. The V gene lost 0 bases and the J gene lost 5 bases, with 8 bases spanning the gap. Germline CDR1 and CDR2: MNHEY and SVGEGT. The CDR3 loop is CASSYSSRNEQYF. In DNA, the CDR3 is TGTGCCAGCAGTTACTCCTCGAGAAACGAGCAGTACTTC.

This clonotype was counted many times. J is TRBJ2-1 and V is TRBV2, with TRBD2 identical over 10 bases. Germline V gives CDR1 SNHLY, CDR2 FYNNEI. This CDR3 region has 15 residues. The J segment lost 8 bases and the V segment lost 6 bases, leaving 10 bases of the junction unmatched. The CDR3, as DNA: TGTGCCAGCAGGGGGTTCGCTAGCGGGAGTGATGAGCAGTTCTTC. Translated: CASRGFASGSDEQFF.

In this sample, this clonotype turned up a few times. The chain uses TRBV7-9 and TRBJ2-7; TRBD1 aligns across 10 bases. V was clipped by 6 bases and J by 5 bases; unmatched bases: 10. The CDR3 has 15 amino acids. The germline V gene has CDR1 SEHNR and CDR2 FQNEAQ (reference sequence). The DNA of the CDR3 is TGTGCCAGCAGTTCGACAGGGGGCGTCCATCACGAGCAGTACTTC. This sequence encodes CASSSTGGVHHEQYF.

This clonotype was recorded a few times. The gene calls are TRBV9 and TRBJ2-7, with 9 bases lining up with TRBD2. The CDR3 is made up of 15 amino acids. Germline CDR1 and CDR2: SGDLS and YYNGEE. With V trimmed by 1 base and J by 5 bases, 7 bases remained unmatched. CDR3 in DNA: TGTGCCAGCAGCGTATCATCTAGCGGGACCCACGAGCAGTACTTC. It translates to CASSVSSSGTHEQYF.